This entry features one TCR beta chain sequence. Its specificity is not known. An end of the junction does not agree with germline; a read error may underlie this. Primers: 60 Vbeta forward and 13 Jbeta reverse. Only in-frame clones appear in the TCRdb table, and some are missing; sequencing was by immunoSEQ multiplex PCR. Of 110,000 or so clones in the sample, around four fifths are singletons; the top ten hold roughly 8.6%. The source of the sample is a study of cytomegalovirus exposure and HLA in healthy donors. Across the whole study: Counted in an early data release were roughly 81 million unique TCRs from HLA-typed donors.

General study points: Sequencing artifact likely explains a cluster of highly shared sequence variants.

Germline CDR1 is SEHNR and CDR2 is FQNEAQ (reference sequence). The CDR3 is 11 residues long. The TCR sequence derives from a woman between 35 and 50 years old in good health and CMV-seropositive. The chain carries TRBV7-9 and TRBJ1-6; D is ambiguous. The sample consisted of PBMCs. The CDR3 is CSSSLIFPLHF. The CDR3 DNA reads TGTTCCAGCAGCTTAATATTCCCCCTCCACTTT.